This T cell receptor (beta chain) appears in the sequencing data of a study of T cell repertoires in cytomegalovirus infection. As for the study in general: Public TCR beta signatures were indicative of both CMV infection and a matching HLA type.

The V gene end was trimmed by 10 bases and the J gene end by 0 bases; junction bases not matched to a gene: 11. In germline, CDR1 is ENHRY, CDR2 SYGVKD. The CDR3 covers 15 residues. Whole-study findings and limits: Cumulative frequency (of public TCR beta family members) identified carriers of CMV plus the relevant HLA. CMV-specific HLA-C-restricted TCR beta clonotypes dominated the ex vivo response.

This clonotype was detected ten times or more. Its target is unknown. TCRdb called the reads again in MiXCR, with one record for every CDR3 protein. The sample shows around 130,000 distinct CDR3 sequences, approximately 9.2% of them seen only once. The source of this sequence is a human donor in good health (CMV status not recorded). Some clones in this sample may be carry-over from other donors' samples. The rearrangement joins TRBV10-3 to TRBJ2-5; 7 bases map to TRBD2. The specimen sequenced was PBMCs. The CDR3 region is CATYFRRGDQETQYF. For the CDR3, the DNA is TGTGCCACCTATTTTAGACGGGGGGACCAAGAGACCCAGTACTTC.